The 9 T cell receptor beta chains given below trace back to one sample, sequenced in a study of type 1 and type 2 diabetes patients. PCR was run on genomic DNA. The TCR beta CDR3 region was amplified using 30 forward and 13 reverse primers. TCRdb fed the multiplex PCR reads into MiXCR, producing one record per CDR3 protein. The sample has 250,000 or so distinct CDR3 sequences; around 47% are singletons. The specimen was peripheral blood mononuclear cells (PBMCs). Receptor source: a man aged 18 to 30 with type 2 diabetes.

This clonotype has only a few counts. The chain couples TRBV19 to TRBJ2-5, with TRBD2 matching over 7 bases. The CDR3 has 13 amino acids. The germline CDR1 and CDR2 sequences are LNHDA and SQIVND (reference sequence). V lost 8 bases to trimming and J lost 1 base; unmatched junction nucleotides: 4. CDR3 DNA sequence: TGTGCCAGTGACGGCGGGAGCCAAGAGACCCAGTACTTC. Translating gives CASDGGSQETQYF.

This clonotype showed up many times. CDR3: CATSRDHTLYSNQPQHF. CDR3 nucleotide sequence: TGTGCCACCAGCAGAGATCACACCCTATATAGCAATCAGCCCCAGCATTTT. The chain recombines TRBV15 with TRBJ1-5, with D unclear. Germline CDR1 is LNHNV and CDR2 is YYDKDF (reference sequence). The length of the CDR3 is 17 residues. The germline V and J ends were trimmed by 0 bases and 0 bases, with 12 bases remaining between them.

V and J are TRBV11-2 and TRBJ2-5; no clear D gene. V lost 3 bases, J lost 2 bases, and 13 bases lay in between. The CDR3 has 15 residues. CDR1 and CDR2 (germline): SGHAT, FQNNGV. CDR3 nucleotides: TGTGCCAGCAGCTTTTACTCCTCTGAACAAGAGACCCAGTACTTC. Protein product: CASSFYSSEQETQYF.

The gene calls are TRBV2 and TRBJ2-2; TRBD1 matches 9 bases. The junction had 5 bases not matched to a gene; V was cut back by 1 base and J by 5 bases. CDR1 and CDR2 from the germline V gene are SNHLY and FYNNEI. This CDR3 is 16 amino acids long. The CDR3 here is CASSEDRTGVTGELFF. The CDR3, as DNA: TGTGCCAGCAGTGAAGATAGGACAGGGGTTACCGGGGAGCTGTTTTTT.

This clonotype was recorded once. This chain links TRBV19 with TRBJ2-1; D gene ambiguous. CDR3 length: 14 amino acids. Trimming took off 7 bases at V and 0 bases at J, with 10 bases between the two ends. CDR1 is LNHDA and CDR2 is SQIVND in the germline V gene (reference sequence). The CDR3 DNA reads as TGTGCCAGTAAAGAGACCTACTCCTACAATGAGCAGTTCTTC. It yields the protein CASKETYSYNEQFF.

A word on this clonotype: No conserved phenylalanine or tryptophan ends this CDR3, so it is likely a read error. The chain couples TRBV7-2 to TRBJ2-7; 7 bases are shared with TRBD2. The CDR3 is made up of 14 amino acids. Germline V gene sequence: CDR1 SGHTA, CDR2 FQGNSA. The trim removed 5 bases at V and 6 bases at J, leaving 10 bases unmatched. CDR3 in amino acids: CASSRTSRPVEQYL. DNA for the CDR3: TGTGCCAGCAGCCGGACTAGTCGCCCGGTCGAGCAGTACCTC.

In this sample, this clonotype turned up a few times. The gene calls are TRBV9 and TRBJ2-7; TRBD2 is a possible D gene (6 bases). This CDR3 has 15 amino acids. V dropped 0 bases and J dropped 0 bases, with 10 bases sitting between them. In germline, CDR1 is SGDLS, CDR2 YYNGEE. CDR3 loop: CASSVGDSSSYEQYF. DNA for the CDR3: TGTGCCAGCAGCGTAGGGGACTCAAGCTCCTACGAGCAGTACTTC.

A few counts support this clonotype. As DNA, the CDR3 is TGTGCCAGCAGTTATCCGGGCGGGAACACTGAAGCTTTCTTT. Its translation is CASSYPGGNTEAFF. The chain recombines TRBV2 with TRBJ1-1; D remains unclear. V lost 5 bases to trimming and J lost 1 base, with 11 bases between them. Germline-derived CDR1 and CDR2 are SNHLY and FYNNEI. The CDR3 sequence is 14 residues long. The variable domain in full, with the rest retrieved from reference TRBV2 and TRBJ1-1, is EPEVTQTPSHQVTQMGQEVILRCVPISNHLYFYWYRQILGQKVEFLVSFYNNEISEKSEIFDDQFSVERPDGSNFTLKIRSTKLEDSAMYFCASSYPGGNTEAFFGQGTRLTVV.

The table lists this clonotype with a few counts. The chain has TRBV5-1 and TRBJ1-1; no clear D gene. Germline CDR1 reads SGHRS; CDR2 reads YFSETQ. The CDR3 extends over 18 amino acids. V gave up 1 base and J gave up 4 bases, with 23 bases separating them. The CDR3 nucleotides are TGCGCCAGCAGCTTGTTTGCCCCTCTGTCAGTAACCAGCACTGAAGCTTTCTTT. Translating gives CASSLFAPLSVTSTEAFF.